This T cell receptor (beta chain) was found in a study of molecular identifiers for immune sequencing clone quantification. This clonotype was picked up many times. TCRdb fed the PCR reads into MiXCR, producing one record per CDR3 protein. Found here are approximately 9,000 distinct CDR3 sequences, approximately 15% of them singletons; the top ten hold roughly 1.5%. For naive CD8 T cells, sorting used the CD8+CD4-CCR7+CD45RA+ phenotype. Germline V gives CDR1 MNHEY, CDR2 SMNVEV (reference sequence). CDR3 length: 12 amino acids. V gave up 3 bases and J gave up 5 bases, with 4 bases separating them. The sequenced sample was naive CD8+ T cells from blood, with Jurkat cell RNA spiked in. Subset meaning: FACS-sorted CD8+CD4-CCR7+CD45RA+ naive T cells. The origin of this receptor is a human donor in good health. Some libraries in this study had Jurkat cell RNA spiked in. The chain employs TRBV27 and TRBJ2-2; the D is unclear. The CDR3 protein is CASSFRTGELFF. The CDR3 DNA reads TGTGCCAGCAGTTTTCGAACCGGGGAGCTGTTTTTT.